The sequence of this T cell receptor beta chain was determined in a study of blood T cell repertoires in COVID-19. Turning to the study itself: Samples of COVID-19 (acute and convalescent) were obtained from the United States, Italy and Spain. T cells, B-cell-depleted T cells, or PBMCs supplied cDNA or gDNA.

Seattle patient enrollment occurred during active infection, with longitudinal follow-up thereafter. V dropped 4 bases and J dropped 1 base, with 8 bases sitting between them. The CDR3 is 12 amino acids. CDR1 and CDR2 from the germline V gene are SQVTM and ANQGSEA. Under the authors' procedure: Estimated nucleated cell counts came from reference gene primer amplification. Clones were sequenced by immunoSEQ multiplex PCR, and TCRdb holds only the in-frame ones, with some missing. The DNA was the basis for D and trimming; V, J and clone size are from that table. The data show 100,000 to 150,000 clones, roughly 85% seen once.

The sequence derives from a woman of 80 years or more with COVID-19, enrolled during active disease. The genes are TRBV29-1 and TRBJ2-7; no clear D gene. Input material: peripheral blood. The chain's CDR3 is CSVVSFSYEQYF. DNA for the CDR3: TGCAGCGTTGTATCTTTTTCCTACGAGCAGTACTTC.